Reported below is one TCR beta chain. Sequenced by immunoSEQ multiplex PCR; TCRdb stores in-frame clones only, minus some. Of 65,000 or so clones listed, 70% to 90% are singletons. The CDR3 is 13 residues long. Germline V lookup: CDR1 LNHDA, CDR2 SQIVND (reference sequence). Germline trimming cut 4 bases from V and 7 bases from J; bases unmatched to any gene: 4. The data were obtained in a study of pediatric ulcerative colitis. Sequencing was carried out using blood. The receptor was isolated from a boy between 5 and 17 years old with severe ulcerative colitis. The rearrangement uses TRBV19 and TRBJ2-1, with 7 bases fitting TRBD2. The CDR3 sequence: CASSKTSSNEQFF. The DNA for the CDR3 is TGTGCCAGTAGTAAGACTAGCTCAAATGAGCAGTTCTTC. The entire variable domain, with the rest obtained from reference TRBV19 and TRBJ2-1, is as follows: DGGITQSPKYLFRKEGQNVTLSCEQNLNHDAMYWYRQDPGQGLRLIYYSQIVNDFQKGDIAEGYSVSREKKESFPLTVTSAQKNPTAFYLCASSKTSSNEQFFGPGTRLTVL.